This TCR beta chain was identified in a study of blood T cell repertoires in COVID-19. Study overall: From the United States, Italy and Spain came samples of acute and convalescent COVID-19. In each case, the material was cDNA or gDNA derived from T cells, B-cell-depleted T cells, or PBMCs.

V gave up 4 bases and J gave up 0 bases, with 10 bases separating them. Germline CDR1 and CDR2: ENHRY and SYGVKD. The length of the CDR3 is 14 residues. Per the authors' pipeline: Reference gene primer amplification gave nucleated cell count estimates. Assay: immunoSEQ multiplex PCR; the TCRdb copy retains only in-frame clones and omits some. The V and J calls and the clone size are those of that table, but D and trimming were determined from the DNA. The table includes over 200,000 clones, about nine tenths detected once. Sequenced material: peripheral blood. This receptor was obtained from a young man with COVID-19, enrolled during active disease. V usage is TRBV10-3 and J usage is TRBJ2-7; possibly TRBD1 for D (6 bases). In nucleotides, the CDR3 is TGTGCCATCAGTGCAGGGGCGAGCTCCTACGAGCAGTACTTC. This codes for CAISAGASSYEQYF.